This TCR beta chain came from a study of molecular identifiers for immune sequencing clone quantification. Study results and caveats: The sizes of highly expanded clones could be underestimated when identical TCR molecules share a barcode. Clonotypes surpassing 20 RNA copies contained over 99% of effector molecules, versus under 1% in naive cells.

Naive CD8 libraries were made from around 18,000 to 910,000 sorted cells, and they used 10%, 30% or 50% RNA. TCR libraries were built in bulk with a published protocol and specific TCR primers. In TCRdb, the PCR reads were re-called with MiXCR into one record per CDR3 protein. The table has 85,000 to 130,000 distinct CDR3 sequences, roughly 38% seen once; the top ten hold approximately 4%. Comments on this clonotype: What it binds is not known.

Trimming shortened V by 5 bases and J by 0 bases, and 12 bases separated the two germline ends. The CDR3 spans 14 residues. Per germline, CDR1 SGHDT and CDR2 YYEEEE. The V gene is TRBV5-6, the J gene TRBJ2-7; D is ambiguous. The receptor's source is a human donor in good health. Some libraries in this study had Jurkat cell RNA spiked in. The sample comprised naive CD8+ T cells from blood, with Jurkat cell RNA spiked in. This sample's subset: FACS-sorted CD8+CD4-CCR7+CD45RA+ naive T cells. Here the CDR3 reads CASSSDHPSYEQYF. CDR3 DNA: TGTGCCAGCAGTTCGGACCACCCCTCCTACGAGCAGTACTTC.